Listed below are T cell receptor beta chains from one sample, sequenced in a study of control samples from healthy donors and cancer patients. The table came from immunoSEQ multiplex PCR; TCRdb's copy has only in-frame clones and leaves some out. The table records approximately 87,000 clones, 93% of them present only once. The sample comprised PBMCs. Every receptor here comes from a woman aged 40 to 55 with lung cancer. Each CDR3 is given with its conserved first and last residue.

v_call,j_call,cdr3_aa
TRBV13,TRBJ1-4,CASSLTREKLFF
TRBV6-2/TRBV6-3,TRBJ1-2,CASSYPGAGGYTF
TRBV12-5,TRBJ1-2,CASGEAGTGDGYTF
TRBV6-6,TRBJ2-4,CASRRGGDIQYF
TRBV11-2,TRBJ2-3,CASSQGGLNTQYF
TRBV9,TRBJ1-1,CASSPAAGRGKAFF
TRBV11-3,TRBJ1-6,CASSLGGRGPYNSPLHF
TRBV3-1/TRBV3-2,TRBJ2-3,CASSPKGGSSTDTQYF
TRBV28,TRBJ2-7,CASTFRGPSSYEQYF
TRBV19,TRBJ2-7,CASSSHEGFSDRGTYEQYF
TRBV2,TRBJ1-5,CASSQGDINQPQHF
TRBV18,TRBJ1-1,CASARDTLMNTEAFF
TRBV6-2/TRBV6-3,TRBJ2-2,CASSEQRNTGELFF
TRBV5-4,TRBJ2-1,CASSLGIAGPNEQFF
TRBV10-1,TRBJ2-2,CASSDRRGFTGELFF
TRBV12-5,TRBJ2-3,CASGLVAGAVDTQYF
TRBV19,TRBJ1-1,CASNFRDKHRHTEAFF
TRBV18,TRBJ2-2,CASSPRDNAGELFF
TRBV18,TRBJ1-1,CASSPGQDTEAFF
TRBV4-1,TRBJ1-1,CASTPSGDGGDTEAFF
TRBV4-2,TRBJ2-4,CASSQDNLNIF
TRBV6-4,TRBJ2-7,CASNRDRATYEQYF
TRBV7-9,TRBJ1-5,CASSLHRDQPQHF
TRBV6-1,TRBJ1-5,CASSEATGYQPQHF
TRBV27,TRBJ2-7,CASSVEGVSSYEQYF
TRBV12-3/TRBV12-4,TRBJ1-1,CASTPNGHTEAFF
TRBV27,TRBJ1-6,CASKRDSDLTLHF
TRBV9,TRBJ2-7,CASSPGRGKERDYEQYF
TRBV28,TRBJ1-6,CATLVTAGRNNSPLHF
TRBV9,TRBJ2-7,CASSPLGQSLEQYF
TRBV10-3,TRBJ1-1,CAISADSSTEAFF
TRBV5-5,TRBJ1-1,CASSRRERQLEAFF
TRBV6-1,TRBJ2-1,CASSELAAGGDNEQFF
TRBV10-1,TRBJ1-1,CASSESGDREDTEAFF
TRBV2,TRBJ1-6,CASSPPGQINSPLHF
TRBV12-3/TRBV12-4,TRBJ1-1,CASSRIEAFF
TRBV5-4,TRBJ1-1,CASSLVSTEAFF
TRBV4-1,TRBJ2-2,CASSQEKGPYTGELFF
TRBV28,TRBJ1-4,CASSTVGEQEKLFF
TRBV25-1,TRBJ1-5,CASSPLDRGNQPQHF